This entry features one TCR beta chain sequence. Its antigen remains unidentified. The source of the sample is a study of T cells in Graves' hyperthyroidism and ophthalmopathy. In the study overall: At initial diagnosis, before any treatment had begun, peripheral blood was obtained.

There were TCR beta CDR3 regions amplified from RNA transcripts. The TCR CDR3 first-round RT-PCR relied on the HTBI primer set. TCRdb processed the multiplex PCR reads anew with MiXCR; each CDR3 protein has one entry. The sample lists about 300,000 distinct CDR3 sequences, around 20% occurring once. Findings and caveats of the study: Researchers found most expanded thyroid clonotypes above 0.001 in blood as well.

Ophthalmopathy cases met thresholds of Clinical Activity Score at least 3, NOSPECS grade at least 4 and duration under 3 months. Germline V gives CDR1 SGHTA, CDR2 FQGNSA. The CDR3 is made up of 15 amino acids. With 2 bases clipped from V and 5 bases from J, the junction kept 4 bases outside the gene matches. The receptor was derived from a man aged 45-65 years with Graves' ophthalmopathy. V is TRBV7-2 and J is TRBJ2-7, with 12 bases fitting TRBD2. The sequenced material came from blood. The CDR3 loop is CASSLLAGGPDEQYF. In nucleotides, the CDR3 is TGTGCCAGCAGCTTACTAGCGGGAGGGCCCGACGAGCAGTACTTC.